This record concerns one TCR beta chain sequence. The antigen remains undetermined. This CDR3 spans 14 amino acids. J gave up 5 bases and V 5 bases, and 8 bases lay outside the gene matches. Germline values: CDR1 DFQATT, CDR2 SNEGSKA (reference sequence). This entry is derived from a study of blood T cells in healthy people across ages. Overall study results and limits: Across samples, TCR beta diversity tracked strongly with naive T cell percentage.

A second PCR, run for about 6 to 12 cycles, used a sample-barcoded 5' primer plus a J-beta primer mix. One entry per CDR3 protein, called by TCRdb with MiXCR from the 5' RACE reads. The sample comprises around 970,000 distinct CDR3 sequences, roughly 51% of which are singletons, and roughly a fifth rests with the top ten. The specimen sequenced was blood. This TCR was sampled from a woman aged 55 to 70 in good health. The chain employs TRBV20-1 and TRBJ2-1, with TRBD1 identical over 8 bases. As DNA, the CDR3 is TGCAGTGCTGGCCGGGACAGGAGAGACAATGAGCAGTTCTTC. The encoded protein is CSAGRDRRDNEQFF.